This T cell receptor beta chain comes out of a study of T cell responses to AZD1222 COVID-19 vaccine. Remarks on this clone: Its target is unknown.

This CDR3 spans 17 amino acids. V lost 4 bases and J 4 bases, leaving 22 bases between the germline ends. Germline assignment: CDR1 SEHNR and CDR2 FQNEAQ (reference sequence). Here immunoSEQ multiplex PCR was the method, and the copy in TCRdb shows in-frame clones only, minus some. The data contain some 69,000 clones, less than 85% of them seen just once; the ten biggest clones take up around a quarter. The study's findings and limits: Repertoires were collected only later (after the peak T cell response had occurred). A rise in Spike-specific TCR breadth and depth followed two AZD1222 doses. Reportedly, nearly half the spike-specific TCRs target unmutated variant regions.

The sample in question was peripheral blood, obtained 28 days after the second AZD1222 dose. This TCR came from an adult who received the AZD1222 COVID-19 vaccine. The genes are TRBV7-9 and TRBJ1-2; D might be TRBD1 (6 bases). The CDR3 coding sequence is TGTGCCAGCAGCTCCCCTGTTGACAGGCCAGAGGTCTATGGCTACACCTTC. Residues: CASSSPVDRPEVYGYTF.